These 10 T cell receptor beta chains originate from one sample sequenced in a study of OX40 agonist ivuxolimab in advanced cancers. Repertoires were generated with immunoSEQ multiplex PCR, while TCRdb's copy carries only in-frame clones and drops some. The table lists 90,000 to 100,000 clones, around 85% of them singletons. Sequencing was performed on CD4+ or CD8+ T cells sorted from blood, taken in a trial of the OX40 agonist ivuxolimab. Receptor source: an adult with an advanced solid tumor such as melanoma, head and neck, liver or kidney cancer.

V is TRBV7-6 and J is TRBJ2-7; D might be TRBD1 or TRBD2, each matching 5 bases. Germline V CDR1 and CDR2: SGHVS, FNYEAQ. The CDR3 totals 15 residues. Trimming took off 0 bases at V and 3 bases at J, with 12 bases between the two ends. For the CDR3, the DNA is TGTGCCAGCAGCTTAGCTGGGGACCCCCGCTACGAGCAGTACTTC. It encodes CASSLAGDPRYEQYF.

The chain recombines TRBV6-1 with TRBJ2-7, with 12 bases fitting TRBD2. The V segment lost 2 bases and the J segment 0 bases; nucleotides outside the gene matches: 8. Looked up from germline, CDR1 is MNHNS and CDR2 is SASEGT. The CDR3 runs to 18 residues. The CDR3 DNA sequence: TGTGCCAGCAGTGAACCGGGACTAGCGGGCCCGTCCTCCTACGAGCAGTACTTC. This encodes CASSEPGLAGPSSYEQYF.

This chain connects TRBV6-5 to TRBJ1-2; the D is unclear. Germline V gene lookup returns CDR1 MNHEY and CDR2 SVGAGI. Trimming took 5 bases from V and 8 from J, leaving 15 bases between them. The CDR3 consists of 13 residues. CDR3 in DNA: TGTGCCAGCAGTCCTAGTAATGGCCAAGGCTACACCTTC. Its protein product is CASSPSNGQGYTF.

This clone was counted a single time. This chain joins TRBV7-2 and TRBJ1-3; D gene unclear. In germline, CDR1 is SGHTA, CDR2 FQGNSA. The CDR3 extends over 14 amino acids. The V gene lost 1 base and the J gene lost 1 base, with 5 bases spanning the gap. The CDR3 DNA reads as TGTGCCAGCAGCTTAGGGGCTTCTGGAAACACCATATATTTT. This encodes CASSLGASGNTIYF.

The rearrangement uses TRBV25-1 and TRBJ2-1; no clear D. Germline V lookup: CDR1 MGHDK, CDR2 SYGVNS. This CDR3 has 11 amino acids. Trimming took off 7 bases at V and 4 bases at J, with 5 bases between the two ends. DNA of the CDR3: TGTGCCAGCAAAGGGTACAATGAGCAGTTCTTC. As protein: CASKGYNEQFF.

The CDR3 region is CASSPGHPNTEAFF. CDR3 sequence (DNA): TGTGCCAGCTCACCGGGCCATCCGAACACTGAAGCTTTCTTT. The rearrangement joins TRBV18 to TRBJ1-1, with D unresolved. V lost 3 bases and J 1 base, leaving 9 bases between the germline ends. Germline lookup yields CDR1 KGHSH and CDR2 LQKENI. The CDR3 consists of 14 residues.

About this clone: Other DNA sequences in the sample encode the same CDR3. The rearrangement uses TRBV18 and TRBJ1-1, with D maybe TRBD1 (5 bases). The CDR3 contains 12 residues. Germline assignment: CDR1 KGHSH and CDR2 LQKENI. Trimming took 6 bases from V and 1 from J, leaving 6 bases between them. The CDR3 protein is CASSGGNTEAFF. The CDR3 region has the DNA TGTGCCAGCTCCGGGGGGAACACTGAAGCTTTCTTT.

The rearrangement uses TRBV18 and TRBJ2-7, with a possible D match to TRBD2 (5 bases). Germline V lookup: CDR1 KGHSH, CDR2 LQKENI. CDR3 length: 14 amino acids. V lost 3 bases and J 6 bases, leaving 15 bases between the germline ends. The CDR3 region has the DNA TGTGCCAGCTCACCTGGGTGGTATGCGGGCGAGCAGTACTTC. This sequence encodes CASSPGWYAGEQYF.

This rearrangement joins TRBV6-1 to TRBJ2-1, with 7 nucleotides matching TRBD2. Germline CDR1 and CDR2: MNHNS and SASEGT. V shed 5 bases, J shed 5 bases, and the junction held 6 bases outside the gene matches. The length of the CDR3 is 14 residues. The CDR3 DNA reads TGTGCCAGCAGTAGGTATCTAGCGGACAATGAGCAGTTCTTC. The encoded protein is CASSRYLADNEQFF.

The chain is built from TRBV15 and TRBJ1-2; a possible D gene is TRBD1 (5 bases). This CDR3 has 13 residues. Germline CDR1 is LNHNV and CDR2 is YYDKDF (reference sequence). V was trimmed by 3 bases and J by 2 bases, leaving 7 bases between them. The CDR3 nucleotides are TGTGCCACCAGCAGGACAGCGAACTATGGCTACACCTTC. Translating it yields CATSRTANYGYTF.